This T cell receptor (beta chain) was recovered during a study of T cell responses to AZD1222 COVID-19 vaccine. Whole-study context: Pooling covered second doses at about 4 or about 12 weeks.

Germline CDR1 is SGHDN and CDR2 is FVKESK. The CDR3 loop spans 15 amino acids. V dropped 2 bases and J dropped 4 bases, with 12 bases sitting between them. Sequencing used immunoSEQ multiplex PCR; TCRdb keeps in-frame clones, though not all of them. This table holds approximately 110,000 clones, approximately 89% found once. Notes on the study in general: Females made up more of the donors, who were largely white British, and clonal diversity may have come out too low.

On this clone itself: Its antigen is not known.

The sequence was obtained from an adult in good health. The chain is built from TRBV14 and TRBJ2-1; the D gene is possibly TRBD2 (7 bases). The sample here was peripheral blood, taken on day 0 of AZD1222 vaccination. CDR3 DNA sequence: TGTGCCAGCAGCCAATTTGCGGGGGCTTACAATGAGCAGTTCTTC. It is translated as CASSQFAGAYNEQFF.